This paragraph reports one T cell receptor beta chain. Its antigen is unknown. The record originates from a study of post-analysis software for immune sequencing data. About the study: Several disease courses (relapsing-remitting, secondary progressive and progressive-relapsing) of multiple sclerosis were included. Study conclusions and caveats: Relative to controls, patients had a few TRBV segments at higher frequency, with TRBV5-6, TRBV5-1 and TRBV20-1 among these. Controls showed significantly higher normalized Chao1 diversity than did multiple sclerosis patients.

This CDR3 is built from 11 residues. CDR1 and CDR2 from the germline V gene are LGHDT and YNNKEL (reference sequence). The V end was cut by 5 bases, the J end by 7 bases, with 8 bases between. Researchers reported that TCR beta cDNA libraries carried unique molecular identifiers. When about 0.9 to 10 million T cells were used, they gave about 490,000 cDNA molecules. Using its own MiXCR run on the PCR reads, TCRdb lists one record per CDR3 protein. The repertoire has about 770,000 distinct CDR3 sequences, 46% of them found once; the top ten carry 4.9%. J is TRBJ1-2 and V is TRBV3-1; D is undetermined. This receptor was taken from a girl aged 10-17 years with multiple sclerosis. Sequenced material: blood. The CDR3 loop reads CASSSSSGYTF. Written as DNA, the CDR3 is TGTGCCAGCAGCTCCTCCAGTGGCTACACCTTC. The full variable domain, its missing parts supplied by reference TRBV3-1 and TRBJ1-2, is DTAVSQTPKYLVTQMGNDKSIKCEQNLGHDTMYWYKQDSKKFLKIMFSYNNKELIINETVPNRFSPKSPDKAHLNLHINSLELGDSAVYFCASSSSSGYTFGSGTRLTVV.